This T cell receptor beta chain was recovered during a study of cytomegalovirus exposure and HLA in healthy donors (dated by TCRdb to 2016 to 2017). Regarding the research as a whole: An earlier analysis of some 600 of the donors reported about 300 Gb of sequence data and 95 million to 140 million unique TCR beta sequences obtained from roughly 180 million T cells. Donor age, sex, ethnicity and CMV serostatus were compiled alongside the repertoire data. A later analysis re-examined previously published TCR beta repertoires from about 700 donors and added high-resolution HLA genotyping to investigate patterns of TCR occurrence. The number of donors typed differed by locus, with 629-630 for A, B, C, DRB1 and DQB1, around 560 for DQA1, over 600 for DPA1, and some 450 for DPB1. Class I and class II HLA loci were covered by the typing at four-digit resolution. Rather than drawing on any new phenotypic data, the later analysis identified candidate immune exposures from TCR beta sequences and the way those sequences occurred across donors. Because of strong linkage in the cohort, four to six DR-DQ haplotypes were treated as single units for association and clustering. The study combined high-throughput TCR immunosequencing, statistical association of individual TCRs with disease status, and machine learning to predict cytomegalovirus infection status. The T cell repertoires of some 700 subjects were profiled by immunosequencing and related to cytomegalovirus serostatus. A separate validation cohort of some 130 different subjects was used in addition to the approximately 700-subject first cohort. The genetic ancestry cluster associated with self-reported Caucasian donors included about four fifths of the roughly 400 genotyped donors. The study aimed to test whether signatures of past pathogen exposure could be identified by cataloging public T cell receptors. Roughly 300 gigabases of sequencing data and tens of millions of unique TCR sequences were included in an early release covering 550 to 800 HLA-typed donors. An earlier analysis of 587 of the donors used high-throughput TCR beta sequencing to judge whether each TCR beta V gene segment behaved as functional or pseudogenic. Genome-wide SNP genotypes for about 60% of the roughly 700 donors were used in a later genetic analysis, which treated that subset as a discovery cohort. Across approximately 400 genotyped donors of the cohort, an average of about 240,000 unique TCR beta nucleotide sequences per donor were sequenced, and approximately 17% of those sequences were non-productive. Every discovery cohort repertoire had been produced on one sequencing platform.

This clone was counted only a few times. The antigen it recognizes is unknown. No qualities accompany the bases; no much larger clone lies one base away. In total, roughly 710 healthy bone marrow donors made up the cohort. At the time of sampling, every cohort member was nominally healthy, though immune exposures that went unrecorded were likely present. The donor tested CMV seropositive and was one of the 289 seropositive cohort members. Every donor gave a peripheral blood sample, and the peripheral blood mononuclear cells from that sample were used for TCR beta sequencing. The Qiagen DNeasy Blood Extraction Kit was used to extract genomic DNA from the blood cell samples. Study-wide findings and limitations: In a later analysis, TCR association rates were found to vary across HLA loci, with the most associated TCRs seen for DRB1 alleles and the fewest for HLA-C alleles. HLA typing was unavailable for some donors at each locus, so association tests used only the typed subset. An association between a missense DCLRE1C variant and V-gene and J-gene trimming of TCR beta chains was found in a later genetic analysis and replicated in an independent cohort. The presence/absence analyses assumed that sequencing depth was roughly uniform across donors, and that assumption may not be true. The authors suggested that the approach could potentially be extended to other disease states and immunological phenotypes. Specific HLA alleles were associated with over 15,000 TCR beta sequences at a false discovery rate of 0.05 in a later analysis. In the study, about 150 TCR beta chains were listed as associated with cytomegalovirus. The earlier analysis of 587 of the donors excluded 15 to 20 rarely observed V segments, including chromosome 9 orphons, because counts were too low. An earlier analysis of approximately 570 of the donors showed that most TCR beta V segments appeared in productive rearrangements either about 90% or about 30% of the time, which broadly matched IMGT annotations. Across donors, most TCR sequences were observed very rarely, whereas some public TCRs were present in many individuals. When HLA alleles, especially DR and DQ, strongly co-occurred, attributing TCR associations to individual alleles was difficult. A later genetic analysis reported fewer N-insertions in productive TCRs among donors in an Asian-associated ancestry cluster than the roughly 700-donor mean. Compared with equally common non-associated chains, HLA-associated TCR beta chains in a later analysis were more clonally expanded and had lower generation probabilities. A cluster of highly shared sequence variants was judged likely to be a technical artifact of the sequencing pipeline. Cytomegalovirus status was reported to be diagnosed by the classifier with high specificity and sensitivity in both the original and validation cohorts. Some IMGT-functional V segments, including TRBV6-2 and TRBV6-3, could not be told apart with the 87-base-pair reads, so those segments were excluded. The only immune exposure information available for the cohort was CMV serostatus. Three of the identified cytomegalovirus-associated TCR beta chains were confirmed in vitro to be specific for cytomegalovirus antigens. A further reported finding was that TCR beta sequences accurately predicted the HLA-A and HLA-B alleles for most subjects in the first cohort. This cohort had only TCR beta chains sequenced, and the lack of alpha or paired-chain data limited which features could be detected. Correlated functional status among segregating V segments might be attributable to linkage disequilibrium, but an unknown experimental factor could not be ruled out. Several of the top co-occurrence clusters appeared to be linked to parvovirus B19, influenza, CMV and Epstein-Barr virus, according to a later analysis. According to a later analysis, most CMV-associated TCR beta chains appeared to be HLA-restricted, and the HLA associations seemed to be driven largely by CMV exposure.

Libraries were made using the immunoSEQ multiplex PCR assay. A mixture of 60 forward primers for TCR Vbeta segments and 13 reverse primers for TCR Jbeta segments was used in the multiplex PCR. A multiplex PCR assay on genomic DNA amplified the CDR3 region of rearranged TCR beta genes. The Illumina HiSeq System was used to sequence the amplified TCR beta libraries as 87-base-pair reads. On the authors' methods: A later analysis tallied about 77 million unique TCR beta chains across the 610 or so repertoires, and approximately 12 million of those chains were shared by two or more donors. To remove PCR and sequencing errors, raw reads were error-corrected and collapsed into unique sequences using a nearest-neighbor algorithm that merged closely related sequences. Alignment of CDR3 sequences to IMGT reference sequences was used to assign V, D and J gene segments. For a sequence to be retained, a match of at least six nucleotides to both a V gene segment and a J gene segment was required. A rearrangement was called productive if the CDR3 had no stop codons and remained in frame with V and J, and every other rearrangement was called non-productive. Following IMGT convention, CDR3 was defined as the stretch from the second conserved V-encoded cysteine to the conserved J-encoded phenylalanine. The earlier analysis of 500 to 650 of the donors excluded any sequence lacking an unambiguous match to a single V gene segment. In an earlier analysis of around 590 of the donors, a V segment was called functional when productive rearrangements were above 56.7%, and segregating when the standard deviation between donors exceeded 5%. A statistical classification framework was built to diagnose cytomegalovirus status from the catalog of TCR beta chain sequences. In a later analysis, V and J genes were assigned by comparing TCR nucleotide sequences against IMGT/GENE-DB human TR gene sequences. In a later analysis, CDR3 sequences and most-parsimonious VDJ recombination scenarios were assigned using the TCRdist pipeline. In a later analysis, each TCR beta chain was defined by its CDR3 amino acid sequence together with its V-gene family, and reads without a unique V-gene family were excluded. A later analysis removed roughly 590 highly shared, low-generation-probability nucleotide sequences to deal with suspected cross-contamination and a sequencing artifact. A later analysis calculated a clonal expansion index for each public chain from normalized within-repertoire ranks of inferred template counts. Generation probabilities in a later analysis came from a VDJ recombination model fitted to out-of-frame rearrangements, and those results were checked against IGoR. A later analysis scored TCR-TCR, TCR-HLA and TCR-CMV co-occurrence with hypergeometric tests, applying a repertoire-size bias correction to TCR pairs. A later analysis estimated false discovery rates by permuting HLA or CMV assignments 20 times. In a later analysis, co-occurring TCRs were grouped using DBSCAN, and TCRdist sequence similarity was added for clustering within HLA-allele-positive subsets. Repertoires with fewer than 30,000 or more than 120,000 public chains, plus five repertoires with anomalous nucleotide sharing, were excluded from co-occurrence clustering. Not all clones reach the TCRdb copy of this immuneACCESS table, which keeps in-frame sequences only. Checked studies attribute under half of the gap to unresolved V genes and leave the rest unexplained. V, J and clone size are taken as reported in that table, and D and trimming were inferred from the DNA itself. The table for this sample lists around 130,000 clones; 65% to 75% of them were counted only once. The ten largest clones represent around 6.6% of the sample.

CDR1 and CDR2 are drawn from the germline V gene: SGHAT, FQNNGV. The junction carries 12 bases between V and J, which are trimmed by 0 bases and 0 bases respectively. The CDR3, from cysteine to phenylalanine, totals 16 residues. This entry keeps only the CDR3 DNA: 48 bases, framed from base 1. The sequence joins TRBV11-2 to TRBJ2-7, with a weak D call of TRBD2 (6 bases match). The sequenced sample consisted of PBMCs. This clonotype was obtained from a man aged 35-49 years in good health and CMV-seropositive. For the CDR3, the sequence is CASSLEMAGNSYEQYF. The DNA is TGTGCCAGCAGCTTAGAAATGGCGGGAAACTCCTACGAGCAGTACTTC. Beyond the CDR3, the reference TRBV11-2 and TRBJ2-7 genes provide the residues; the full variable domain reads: EAGVAQSPRYKIIEKRQSVAFWCNPISGHATLYWYQQILGQGPKLLIQFQNNGVVDDSQLPKDRFSAERLKGVDSTLKIQPAKLEDSAVYLCASSLEMAGNSYEQYFGPGTRLTVT.